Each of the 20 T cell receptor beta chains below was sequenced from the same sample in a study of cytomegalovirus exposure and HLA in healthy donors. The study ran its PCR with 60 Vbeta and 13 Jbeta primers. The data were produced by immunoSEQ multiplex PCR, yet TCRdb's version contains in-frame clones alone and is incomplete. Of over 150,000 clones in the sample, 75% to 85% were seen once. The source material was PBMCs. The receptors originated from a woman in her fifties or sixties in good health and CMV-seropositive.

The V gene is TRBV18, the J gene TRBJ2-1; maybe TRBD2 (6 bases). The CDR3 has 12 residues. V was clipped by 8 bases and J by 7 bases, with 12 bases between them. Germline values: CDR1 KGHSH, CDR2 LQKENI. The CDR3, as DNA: TGTGCCAGCGGTATTGGGACTAATGAGCAGTTCTTC. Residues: CASGIGTNEQFF.

The CDR3 here is CASRFSGADTQYF. CDR3 bases: TGTGCCAGCAGATTCTCAGGCGCAGATACGCAGTATTTT. J is TRBJ2-3 and V is TRBV27; D remains ambiguous. Germline V gene lookup returns CDR1 MNHEY and CDR2 SMNVEV (reference sequence). This CDR3 has 13 amino acids. Deletions cut 6 bases from V and 4 bases from J, with 11 bases between.

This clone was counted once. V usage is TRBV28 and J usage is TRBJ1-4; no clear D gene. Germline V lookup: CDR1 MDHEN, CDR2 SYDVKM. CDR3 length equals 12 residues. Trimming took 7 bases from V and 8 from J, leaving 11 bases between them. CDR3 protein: CASTMVGEKLFF. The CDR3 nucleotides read TGTGCCAGCACAATGGTCGGGGAAAAACTGTTTTTT.

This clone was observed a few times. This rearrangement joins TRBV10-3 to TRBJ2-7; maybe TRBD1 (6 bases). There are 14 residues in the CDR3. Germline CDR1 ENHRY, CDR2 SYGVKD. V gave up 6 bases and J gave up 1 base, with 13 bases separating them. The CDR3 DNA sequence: TGTGCCATCAGAGCGGACAGCGTGTCCTACGAGCAGTACTTC. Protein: CAIRADSVSYEQYF.

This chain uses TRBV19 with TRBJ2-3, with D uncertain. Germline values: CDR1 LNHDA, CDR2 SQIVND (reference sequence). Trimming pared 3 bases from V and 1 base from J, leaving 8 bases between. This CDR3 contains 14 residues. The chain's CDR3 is CASSISLRTDTQYF. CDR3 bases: TGTGCCAGTAGTATTAGTTTGCGCACAGATACGCAGTATTTT.

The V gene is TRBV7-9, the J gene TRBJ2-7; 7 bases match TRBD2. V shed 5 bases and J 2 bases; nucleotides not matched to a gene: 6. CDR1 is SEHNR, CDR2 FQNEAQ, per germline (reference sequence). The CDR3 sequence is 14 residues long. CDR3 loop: CASSRPSGPYEQYF. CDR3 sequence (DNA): TGTGCCAGCAGCCGACCTAGCGGACCCTACGAGCAGTACTTC. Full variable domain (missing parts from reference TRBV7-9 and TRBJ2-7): DTGVSQNPRHKITKRGQNVTFRCDPISEHNRLYWYRQTLGQGPEFLTYFQNEAQLEKSRLLSDRFSAERPKGSFSTLEIQRTEQGDSAMYLCASSRPSGPYEQYFGPGTRLTVT.

In nucleotides, the CDR3 is TGTGCCAGCAGCCAGGGGACTAATAGCAATCAGCCCCAGCATTTT. This codes for CASSQGTNSNQPQHF. This chain links TRBV7-3 with TRBJ1-5; D might be TRBD1 (6 bases). V was clipped by 5 bases and J by 0 bases, with 11 bases between them. The CDR3 loop spans 15 amino acids. Germline V gives CDR1 SGHTA, CDR2 FQGTGA.

The CDR3 is CASSLDGGGSSYEQYF. CDR3 sequence (DNA): TGTGCCAGCAGCTTAGATGGCGGTGGTAGCTCCTACGAGCAGTACTTC. The chain recombines TRBV7-3 with TRBJ2-7; D is undetermined. Germline V CDR1 and CDR2: SGHTA, FQGTGA. Trimming shortened V by 2 bases and J by 0 bases, and 14 bases separated the two germline ends. The CDR3 runs 16 residues.

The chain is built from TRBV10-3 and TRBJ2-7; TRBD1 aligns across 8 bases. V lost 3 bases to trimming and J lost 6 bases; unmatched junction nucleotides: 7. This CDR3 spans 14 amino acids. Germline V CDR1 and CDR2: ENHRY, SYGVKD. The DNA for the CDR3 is TGTGCCATCAGTGAACGACAGGGGAGCAGCGAGCAGTACTTC. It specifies CAISERQGSSEQYF.

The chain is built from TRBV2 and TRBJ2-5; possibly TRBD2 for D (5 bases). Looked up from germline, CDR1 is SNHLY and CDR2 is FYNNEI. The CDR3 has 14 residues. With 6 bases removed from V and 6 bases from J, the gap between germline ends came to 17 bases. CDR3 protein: CASSGRGSGKTQYF. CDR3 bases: TGTGCCAGCAGCGGACGAGGATCGGGGAAGACCCAGTACTTC.

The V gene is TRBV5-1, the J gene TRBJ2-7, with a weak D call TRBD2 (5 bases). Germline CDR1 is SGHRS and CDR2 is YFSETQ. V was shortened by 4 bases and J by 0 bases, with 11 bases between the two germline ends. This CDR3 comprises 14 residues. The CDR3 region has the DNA TGCGCCAGCAGCAAGGACTGGAGCTCCTACGAGCAGTACTTC. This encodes CASSKDWSSYEQYF.

CDR3: CASSLGGSVTEAFF. Written as DNA, the CDR3 is TGTGCCAGCAGCTTAGGGGGCAGCGTCACTGAAGCTTTCTTT. This chain uses TRBV7-6 with TRBJ1-1, with a possible D match to TRBD1 (5 bases). The germline CDR1 and CDR2 sequences are SGHVS and FNYEAQ. CDR3 length: 14 amino acids. Trimming removed 1 base from V and 4 bases from J, with 10 bases in between.

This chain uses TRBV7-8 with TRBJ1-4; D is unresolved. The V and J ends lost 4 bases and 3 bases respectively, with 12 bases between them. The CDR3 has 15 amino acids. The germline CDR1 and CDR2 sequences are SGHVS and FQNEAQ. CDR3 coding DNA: TGTGCCAGCAGCTACACGGGAACTGCTAATGAAAAACTGTTTTTT. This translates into CASSYTGTANEKLFF.

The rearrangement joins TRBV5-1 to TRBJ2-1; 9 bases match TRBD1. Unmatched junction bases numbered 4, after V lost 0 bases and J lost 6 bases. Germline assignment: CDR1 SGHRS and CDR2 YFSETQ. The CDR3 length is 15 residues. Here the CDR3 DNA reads TGCGCCAGCAGCTTGGAGGACAGGGGAAGCAATGAGCAGTTCTTC. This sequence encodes CASSLEDRGSNEQFF.

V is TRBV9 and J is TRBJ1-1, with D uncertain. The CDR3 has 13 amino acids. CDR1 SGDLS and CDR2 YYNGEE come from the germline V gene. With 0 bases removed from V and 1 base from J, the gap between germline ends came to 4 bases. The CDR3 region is CASSVAWNTEAFF. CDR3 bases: TGTGCCAGCAGCGTAGCTTGGAACACTGAAGCTTTCTTT.

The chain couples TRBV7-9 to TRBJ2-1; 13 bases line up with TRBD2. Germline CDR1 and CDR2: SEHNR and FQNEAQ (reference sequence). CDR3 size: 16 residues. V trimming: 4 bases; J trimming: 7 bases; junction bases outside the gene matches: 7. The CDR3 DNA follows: TGTGCCAGCAGCTCGCGGACTAGCGGGAGATTAAATGAGCAGTTCTTC. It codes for CASSSRTSGRLNEQFF. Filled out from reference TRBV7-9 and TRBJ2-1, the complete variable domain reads DTGVSQNPRHKITKRGQNVTFRCDPISEHNRLYWYRQTLGQGPEFLTYFQNEAQLEKSRLLSDRFSAERPKGSFSTLEIQRTEQGDSAMYLCASSSRTSGRLNEQFFGPGTRLTVL.

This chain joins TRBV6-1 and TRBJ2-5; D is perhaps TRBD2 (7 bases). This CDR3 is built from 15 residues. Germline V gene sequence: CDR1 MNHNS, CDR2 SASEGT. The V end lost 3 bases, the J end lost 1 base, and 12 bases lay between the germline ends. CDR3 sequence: CASSDNRGAQETQYF. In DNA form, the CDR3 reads TGTGCCAGCAGTGATAATCGGGGGGCCCAAGAGACCCAGTACTTC.

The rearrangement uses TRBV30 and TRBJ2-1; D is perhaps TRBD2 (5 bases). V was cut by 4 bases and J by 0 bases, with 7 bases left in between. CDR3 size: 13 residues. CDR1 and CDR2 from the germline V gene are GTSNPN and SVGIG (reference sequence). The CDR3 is CAWKTSSYNEQFF. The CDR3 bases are TGTGCCTGGAAAACTAGCTCCTACAATGAGCAGTTCTTC.

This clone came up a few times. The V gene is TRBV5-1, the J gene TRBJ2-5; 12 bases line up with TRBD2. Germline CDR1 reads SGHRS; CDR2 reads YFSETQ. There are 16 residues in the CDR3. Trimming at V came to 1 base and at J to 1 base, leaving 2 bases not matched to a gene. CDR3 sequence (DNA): TGCGCCAGCAGCTTGACTAGCGGGGGGACCCAAGAGACCCAGTACTTC. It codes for CASSLTSGGTQETQYF.

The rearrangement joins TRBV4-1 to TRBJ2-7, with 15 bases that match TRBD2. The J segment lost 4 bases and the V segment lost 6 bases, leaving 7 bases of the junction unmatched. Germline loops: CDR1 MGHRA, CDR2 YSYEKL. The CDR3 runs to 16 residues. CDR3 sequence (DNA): TGCGCCAGCAGACCAGCCGGGACTAGCGGGAGGTACGAGCAGTACTTC. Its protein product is CASRPAGTSGRYEQYF.